This T cell receptor beta chain was documented in a study of T-cell reconstitution after alpha-beta-depleted transplantation in children. General study points: Among T cells one year after transplant, newly produced cells accounted for most counts and diversity. Reportedly, alpha-beta T cells present about two months post-transplant originated from several hundred expanded clones of graft origin. Surviving recipient T cells and thymic progenitors accounted for the high day-60 TCRbeta diversity observed in some patients.

Preparation of the TCRbeta library involved a method that used unique molecular identifiers. TCRdb re-called the PCR reads with MiXCR, one entry per CDR3 protein. The sample shows 450,000 to 700,000 distinct CDR3 sequences, 25% to 30% of them seen only once. A few counts support this clonotype. Its specificity is not known. This sample comprised PBMCs, obtained before TCRalphabeta/CD19-depleted stem cell transplant. The origin of this receptor is a boy less than two years old with Wiskott-Aldrich syndrome, due to receive a stem cell transplant.

The CDR3 nucleotides are TGTGCCAGCAGCGTCAAAATCCGTCCCTCGGAGTCTAACTATGGCTACACCTTC. As protein: CASSVKIRPSESNYGYTF. This rearrangement joins TRBV11-1 to TRBJ1-2; D not resolved. Trimming left V 5 bases short and J 0 bases short, with 22 bases between. The CDR3 has 18 residues. Germline CDR1 and CDR2: SGHAT and FQDESV (reference sequence).